This T cell receptor beta chain was recovered during a study of CD8 T cells in Susac syndrome. CDR3 length equals 14 residues. Germline V gives CDR1 MGHDK, CDR2 SYGVNS. V was clipped by 8 bases and J by 0 bases, with 8 bases between them. An amount of RNA that ranged from roughly 0.5 to 1 ug was reverse transcribed with random hexamers. TCRdb re-analysed the immunoSEQ multiplex PCR reads in MiXCR, keeping a single row per CDR3 protein. The sample yields about 110,000 distinct CDR3 sequences, around 94% seen once. CD8+ and CD4+ T cells from blood underwent TCR beta sequencing, which was carried out in a high-throughput format.

The chain couples TRBV25-1 to TRBJ1-6, with no clear D. Material for sequencing was CD8+ T cells from PBMCs. The TCR sequence derives from a human donor with Susac syndrome. The chain's CDR3 is CASCPSSYNSPLHF. Here the CDR3 DNA reads TGTGCCAGCTGTCCAAGCTCCTATAATTCACCCCTCCACTTT.